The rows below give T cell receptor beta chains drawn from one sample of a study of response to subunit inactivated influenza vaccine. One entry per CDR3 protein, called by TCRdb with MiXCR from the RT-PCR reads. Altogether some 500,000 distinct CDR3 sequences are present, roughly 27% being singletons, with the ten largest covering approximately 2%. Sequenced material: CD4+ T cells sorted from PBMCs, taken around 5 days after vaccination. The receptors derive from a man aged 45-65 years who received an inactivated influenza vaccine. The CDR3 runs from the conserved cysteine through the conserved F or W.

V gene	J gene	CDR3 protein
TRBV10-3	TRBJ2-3	CAISERSGGQGTDTQYF
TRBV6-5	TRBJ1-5	CASSYERSNQPQHF
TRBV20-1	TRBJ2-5	CSAKGRETQYF
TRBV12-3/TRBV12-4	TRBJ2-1	CASSATGTANEQFF
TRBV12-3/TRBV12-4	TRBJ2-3	CASSLGTSGDRGTDTQYF
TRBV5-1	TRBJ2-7	CASFERGKQYF
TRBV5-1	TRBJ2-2	CASSQTRGRSTGELFF
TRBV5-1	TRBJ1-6	CASSLDGTDNSPLHF
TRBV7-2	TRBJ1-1	CASSSIDRNTEAFF
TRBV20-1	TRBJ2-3	CSASGLAGGMGTDTQYF
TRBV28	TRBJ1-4	CASTPVGSVGLFF
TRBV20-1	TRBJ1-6	CSAAPGPQGSPLHF
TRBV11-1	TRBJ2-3	CASSRPAAGARLGRTDTQYF
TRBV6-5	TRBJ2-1	CASSSGTPGNEQFF
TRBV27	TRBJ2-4	CASGGDFKNIQYF
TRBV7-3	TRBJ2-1	CASSLKPPVSSYNEQFF
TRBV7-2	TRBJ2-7	CASSIHGRPYEQYF
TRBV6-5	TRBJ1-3	CASSLEGVPGNTIYF
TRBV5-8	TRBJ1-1	CASRNRNTEAFF
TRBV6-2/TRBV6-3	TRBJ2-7	CASSYGTWRTSGSNVSYEQYF
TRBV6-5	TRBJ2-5	CASSFTSDRFGKTQYF
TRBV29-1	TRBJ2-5	CSVERGAQTQYF
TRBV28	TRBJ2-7	CASSLFMRDEQYF
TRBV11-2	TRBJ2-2	CASTGLGGLSNTGELFF
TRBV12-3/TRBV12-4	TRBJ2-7	CASSPTGTVYEQYF
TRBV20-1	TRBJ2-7	CSARPPSGSYEQYF
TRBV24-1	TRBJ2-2	CATSDVWPAGELFF
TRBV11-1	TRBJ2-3	CASSLAVAGYSDTQYF
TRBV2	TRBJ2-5	CASSDSAGGAETQYF
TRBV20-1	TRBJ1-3	CSASKGAGGNTIYF
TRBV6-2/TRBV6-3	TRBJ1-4	CASNDRGEKLFF
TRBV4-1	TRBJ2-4	CASSQSWTGTNIQYF
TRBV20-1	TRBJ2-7	CSARAARGSSYEQYF
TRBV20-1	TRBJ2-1	CSARLRGLAGGSQFF
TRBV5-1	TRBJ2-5	CASSSRTSGGKETQYF
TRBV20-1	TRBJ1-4	CSALGATRETNEKLFF
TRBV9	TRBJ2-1	CASSVAPLASGSGYNEQFF
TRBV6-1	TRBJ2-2	CASTRRAGKTGELFF
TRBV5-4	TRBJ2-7	CASSLLTSGGPTYEQYF
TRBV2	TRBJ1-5	CASSDWGGRVGQPQHF
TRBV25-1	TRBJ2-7	CASSDIGIEQYF
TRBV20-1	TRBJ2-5	CSACGTSGVGETQYF
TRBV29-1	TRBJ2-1	CSGGTSLRSEQFF
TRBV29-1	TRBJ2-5	CSVDRPGETQYF
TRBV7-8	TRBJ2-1	CASSYRGSSSYNEQFF
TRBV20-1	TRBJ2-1	CSAPRDYYNEQFF
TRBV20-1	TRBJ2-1	CSARKDNEQFF
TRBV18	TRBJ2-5	CASSRSTGGIETQYF
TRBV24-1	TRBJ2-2	CATSDFSGVIGELFF
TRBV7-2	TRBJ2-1	CASSLGGTGISNEQFF
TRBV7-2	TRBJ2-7	CASSLAQVDYEQYF
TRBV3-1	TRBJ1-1	CASRPEGGMEAFF